This passage covers 32 T cell receptor beta chains from one sample sequenced in a study of OX40 agonist ivuxolimab in advanced cancers. The table came from immunoSEQ multiplex PCR; TCRdb's copy has only in-frame clones and leaves some out. The sample includes fewer than 40,000 clones, 60% to 85% of them seen just once. The sequencing used CD4+ or CD8+ T cells sorted from blood, collected in a trial of the OX40 agonist ivuxolimab. These receptors were collected from an adult with an advanced solid tumor such as melanoma, head and neck, liver or kidney cancer.

This sequence joins TRBV30 and TRBJ2-3; 12 bases align to TRBD2. The length of the CDR3 is 14 residues. V lost 2 bases and J lost 6; bases outside the gene matches: 3. The germline gives CDR1 GTSNPN, CDR2 SVGIG (reference sequence). The CDR3 DNA sequence: TGTGCCTGGAGTCGACTAGCGGGAGTGGATACGCAGTATTTT. It specifies CAWSRLAGVDTQYF.

This clone has a single count. V gene TRBV5-1 combines with J gene TRBJ1-1, with 9 nucleotides matching TRBD1. The ends lost 2 bases at V and 0 bases at J; junction bases unmatched: 5. The germline CDR1 and CDR2 sequences are SGHRS and YFSETQ. The length of the CDR3 is 16 residues. CDR3 residues: CASSLGTGLMNTEAFF. The CDR3 nucleotides are TGCGCCAGCAGCTTAGGGACAGGGCTCATGAACACTGAAGCTTTCTTT.

This chain uses TRBV6-1 with TRBJ1-5; D remains ambiguous. Per the germline V gene, CDR1 is MNHNS and CDR2 is SASEGT. Trimming left V 10 bases short and J 2 bases short, with 15 bases between. The CDR3 length is 14 residues. DNA for the CDR3: TGTGCCACAATTTCCATGGAGGGCAATCAGCCCCAGCATTTT. It yields the protein CATISMEGNQPQHF.

The chain uses TRBV5-1 and TRBJ2-7; D possibly corresponds to TRBD1 (6 bases). Germline V gene data show CDR1 as SGHRS and CDR2 as YFSETQ. The CDR3 consists of 14 residues. Trimming shortened V by 2 bases and J by 4 bases, and 13 bases separated the two germline ends. CDR3 sequence reads: CASSLAGDAYEQYF. The CDR3 nucleotides read TGCGCCAGCAGCTTAGCAGGGGATGCGTACGAGCAGTACTTC.

This chain connects TRBV7-9 to TRBJ1-5, with D uncertain. The germline V gene has CDR1 SEHNR and CDR2 FQNEAQ (reference sequence). The CDR3 has 14 amino acids. V lost 1 base and J 5 bases, leaving 9 bases between the germline ends. The chain's CDR3 is CASSLEYADQPQHF. In DNA form, the CDR3 reads TGTGCCAGCAGCTTAGAATATGCTGATCAGCCCCAGCATTTT.

V usage is TRBV30 and J usage is TRBJ1-6; no definite D call. Trimming pared 0 bases from V and 0 bases from J, leaving 9 bases between. This CDR3 region has 16 residues. CDR1 is GTSNPN and CDR2 is SVGIG in the germline V gene (reference sequence). The CDR3 sequence is CAWSVRRSSYNSPLHF. DNA for the CDR3: TGTGCCTGGAGTGTACGGAGAAGCTCCTATAATTCACCCCTCCACTTT.

The CDR3 loop is CASSVARGSPQHF. The DNA of the CDR3 is TGTGCCAGCAGCGTAGCACGAGGATCGCCCCAGCATTTT. This chain joins TRBV9 and TRBJ1-5; unclear D gene. This CDR3 is built from 13 residues. Trimming shortened V by 0 bases and J by 9 bases, and 10 bases separated the two germline ends. Germline lookup yields CDR1 SGDLS and CDR2 YYNGEE.

The J gene is TRBJ2-1, the V gene TRBV28; 9 positions match TRBD1. The trim removed 0 bases at V and 4 bases at J, leaving 1 base unmatched. The CDR3 is 15 amino acids. Germline values: CDR1 MDHEN, CDR2 SYDVKM. CDR3 loop: CASSLWGQGYNEQFF. The CDR3 coding sequence is TGTGCCAGCAGTTTATGGGGACAGGGATACAATGAGCAGTTCTTC.

The chain combines TRBV5-1 with TRBJ2-7; 8 bases align to TRBD1. J gave up 7 bases and V 5 bases, and 14 bases lay outside the gene matches. Germline CDR1 and CDR2: SGHRS and YFSETQ. There are 15 residues in the CDR3. The CDR3 DNA reads as TGCGCCAGCAGAAGTCTTCAGGACAGGGTTAAGGAGCAGTACTTC. Protein: CASRSLQDRVKEQYF.

This chain joins TRBV6-1 and TRBJ2-7, with 10 bases that match TRBD2. This CDR3 has 14 amino acids. Looked up from germline, CDR1 is MNHNS and CDR2 is SASEGT. The J segment lost 2 bases and the V segment lost 7 bases, leaving 5 bases of the junction unmatched. The CDR3 sequence: CASNRLAGPYEQYF. CDR3 bases: TGTGCCAGCAACCGACTAGCGGGTCCCTACGAGCAGTACTTC.

In regard to this clone: The same CDR3 is also encoded by other DNA sequences in this sample. V gene TRBV7-9 combines with J gene TRBJ1-3; D gene unclear. The length of the CDR3 is 13 residues. Germline lookup yields CDR1 SEHNR and CDR2 FQNEAQ (reference sequence). Trimming took 1 base from V and 1 from J, leaving 2 bases between them. CDR3 region: CASSLGSGNTIYF. The CDR3 coding sequence is TGTGCCAGCAGCTTAGGGTCTGGAAACACCATATATTTT. Full variable domain (remainder filled in from reference TRBV7-9 and TRBJ1-3): DTGVSQNPRHKITKRGQNVTFRCDPISEHNRLYWYRQTLGQGPEFLTYFQNEAQLEKSRLLSDRFSAERPKGSFSTLEIQRTEQGDSAMYLCASSLGSGNTIYFGEGSWLTVV.

The chain uses TRBV23-1 and TRBJ2-7; 9 bases are shared with TRBD2. TRBV23-1 is treated as an ORF (open reading frame) with a function not yet certain. V was pared by 4 bases and J by 2 bases, with 15 bases of the junction left unmatched. CDR3 length: 18 amino acids. CDR3 residues: CASSPPASGALVPYEQYF. The CDR3 coding sequence is TGCGCCAGCAGTCCTCCGGCTAGCGGGGCGTTAGTCCCCTACGAGCAGTACTTC.

The rearrangement uses TRBV28 and TRBJ1-2, with D possibly matching TRBD1 (5 bases). This CDR3 spans 13 amino acids. With 6 bases removed from V and 4 bases from J, the gap between germline ends came to 12 bases. Looked up from germline, CDR1 is MDHEN and CDR2 is SYDVKM. The CDR3 region is CASSWDGRYGYTF. The CDR3 nucleotides read TGTGCCAGCAGCTGGGACGGGCGCTATGGCTACACCTTC.

The V and J genes are TRBV7-9 and TRBJ2-3; 7 bases agree with TRBD2. Trimming cost V 5 bases and J 0 bases; bases outside gene matches: 2. Germline assignment: CDR1 SEHNR and CDR2 FQNEAQ (reference sequence). The CDR3 is 14 residues long. The CDR3 sequence: CASSPSGSTDTQYF. The CDR3 coding sequence is TGTGCCAGCAGCCCTAGCGGTAGCACAGATACGCAGTATTTT.

The chain is built from TRBV19 and TRBJ2-2; TRBD1 agrees at 11 bases. V shed 6 bases, J shed 4 bases, and the junction held 7 bases outside the gene matches. The length of the CDR3 is 16 residues. The germline gives CDR1 LNHDA, CDR2 SQIVND (reference sequence). CDR3 region: CASRGQGAAATGELFF. The DNA of the CDR3 is TGTGCCAGTAGAGGACAGGGGGCCGCCGCCACCGGGGAGCTGTTTTTT.

The chain employs TRBV28 and TRBJ1-1, with a possible D match to TRBD1 (6 bases). The germline V gene has CDR1 MDHEN and CDR2 SYDVKM. CDR3 length: 15 amino acids. The V and J ends lost 4 bases and 1 base respectively, with 13 bases between them. In DNA form, the CDR3 reads TGTGCCAGCAGTTCCATACAGGGTGGGAACACTGAAGCTTTCTTT. Translation gives CASSSIQGGNTEAFF.

The chain couples TRBV28 to TRBJ1-3, with a tentative D call TRBD1 (5 bases). The CDR3 totals 15 residues. V lost 6 bases and J lost 6, with 18 bases in between. CDR1 is MDHEN, CDR2 SYDVKM, per germline. The CDR3 sequence: CASSLRGRLENTIYF. The CDR3 region has the DNA TGTGCCAGCAGCCTTAGGGGACGCTTGGAAAACACCATATATTTT. Complete variable domain (other parts from reference TRBV28 and TRBJ1-3): DVKVTQSSRYLVKRTGEKVFLECVQDMDHENMFWYRQDPGLGLRLIYFSYDVKMKEKGDIPEGYSVSREKKERFSLILESASTNQTSMYLCASSLRGRLENTIYFGEGSWLTVV.

V is TRBV7-2 and J is TRBJ2-4; D not resolved. The V gene's germline CDR1 is SGHTA and CDR2 FQGNSA. CDR3 length equals 18 residues. V gave up 1 base and J gave up 0 bases, with 16 bases separating them. CDR3 DNA: TGTGCCAGCAGCTTAGATCGGCAGGTAGCAGTAGCCAAAAACATTCAGTACTTC. Translating gives CASSLDRQVAVAKNIQYF.

The chain recombines TRBV28 with TRBJ2-7, with TRBD1 matching over 8 bases. J was trimmed by 3 bases and V by 6 bases; bases with no gene match: 7. Germline V gene data show CDR1 as MDHEN and CDR2 as SYDVKM. This CDR3 has 14 amino acids. The DNA of the CDR3 is TGTGCCAGCAGCCAACAGGGACAGGTCTACGAGCAGTACTTC. Its translation is CASSQQGQVYEQYF. Drawing the rest from reference TRBV28 and TRBJ2-7, the complete variable domain is DVKVTQSSRYLVKRTGEKVFLECVQDMDHENMFWYRQDPGLGLRLIYFSYDVKMKEKGDIPEGYSVSREKKERFSLILESASTNQTSMYLCASSQQGQVYEQYFGPGTRLTVT.

The J gene is TRBJ1-3, the V gene TRBV18; D gene uncertain. The CDR3 runs 16 residues. The germline CDR1 and CDR2 sequences are KGHSH and LQKENI. V was cut by 2 bases and J by 3 bases, with 14 bases left in between. The CDR3 reads CASSPNESGFGNTIYF. The DNA for the CDR3 is TGTGCCAGCTCACCAAACGAATCGGGGTTTGGAAACACCATATATTTT.

The chain recombines TRBV27 with TRBJ1-1; possible D gene TRBD1, 6 bases. The CDR3 totals 16 residues. Per the germline V gene, CDR1 is MNHEY and CDR2 is SMNVEV (reference sequence). Trimming left V 1 base short and J 4 bases short, with 16 bases between. This CDR3 reads CASSLYLTGQSTEAFF. CDR3 nucleotides: TGTGCCAGCAGTTTATACCTGACAGGTCAGAGCACTGAAGCTTTCTTT.

This clone was seen a few times. This chain's CDR3 is CASTIAGVNTDTQYF. The CDR3 DNA is TGTGCCAGCACAATAGCGGGAGTTAATACAGATACGCAGTATTTT. This chain links TRBV5-8 with TRBJ2-3, with TRBD2 matching over 9 bases. V dropped 6 bases and J dropped 3; count of bases not matched to a gene: 8. Germline V CDR1 and CDR2: SGHTS, YDEGEE. This CDR3 spans 15 amino acids.

This clone has a handful of counts. The rearrangement uses TRBV5-1 and TRBJ1-1; 8 bases agree with TRBD1. The J segment lost 2 bases and the V segment lost 4 bases, leaving 7 bases of the junction unmatched. The CDR3 sequence is 15 residues long. Germline V CDR1 and CDR2: SGHRS, YFSETQ. The CDR3 DNA follows: TGCGCCAGCAGCCCGATGACAGGGGACAACACTGAAGCTTTCTTT. Encoded protein: CASSPMTGDNTEAFF. Full variable domain (rest looked up from reference TRBV5-1 and TRBJ1-1): KAGVTQTPRYLIKTRGQQVTLSCSPISGHRSVSWYQQTPGQGLQFLFEYFSETQRNKGNFPGRFSGRQFSNSRSEMNVSTLELGDSALYLCASSPMTGDNTEAFFGQGTRLTVV.

The chain links TRBV7-9 to TRBJ1-5; TRBD1 matches 8 bases. Germline CDR1 and CDR2: SEHNR and FQNEAQ (reference sequence). The CDR3 is made up of 12 amino acids. The J segment lost 4 bases and the V segment lost 8 bases, leaving 1 base of the junction unmatched. CDR3 in amino acids: CASGQGNQPQHF. The CDR3 DNA sequence: TGTGCCAGCGGACAGGGTAATCAGCCCCAGCATTTT.

The V and J genes are TRBV28 and TRBJ2-7; perhaps TRBD1 as D (6 bases). CDR1 MDHEN and CDR2 SYDVKM come from the germline V gene. The CDR3 has 15 amino acids. Trimming stripped 4 bases from V and 0 bases from J, with 13 bases between. The CDR3 nucleotides are TGTGCCAGCAGTTCAGGACAGTCAAGCTCCTACGAGCAGTACTTC. Its protein is CASSSGQSSSYEQYF.

There are a few counts of this clone. This sequence joins TRBV7-8 and TRBJ2-7, with D possibly matching TRBD1 (8 bases). Germline V gene sequence: CDR1 SGHVS, CDR2 FQNEAQ. The CDR3 covers 14 residues. V lost 5 bases and J 5 bases, leaving 16 bases between the germline ends. CDR3 protein: CASSTRTGRDEQYF. For the CDR3, the DNA is TGTGCCAGCAGCACGAGGACAGGGAGGGACGAGCAGTACTTC.

V usage is TRBV5-5 and J usage is TRBJ1-2, with D tentatively TRBD1 (6 bases). Per germline, CDR1 SGHKS and CDR2 YYEKEE (reference sequence). With 0 bases removed from V and 4 bases from J, the gap between germline ends came to 7 bases. The CDR3 has 13 amino acids. The CDR3 coding sequence is TGTGCCAGCAGCTTGGCAGGGGTCTATGGCTACACCTTC. Protein sequence: CASSLAGVYGYTF. Full variable domain (outside the CDR3, taken from reference TRBV5-5 and TRBJ1-2): DAGVTQSPTHLIKTRGQQVTLRCSPISGHKSVSWYQQVLGQGPQFIFQYYEKEERGRGNFPDRFSARQFPNYSSELNVNALLLGDSALYLCASSLAGVYGYTFGSGTRLTVV.

This sequence joins TRBV4-3 and TRBJ2-1, with TRBD2 matching 12 bases. The trim removed 2 bases at V and 9 bases at J, leaving 8 bases unmatched. Germline-derived CDR1 and CDR2 are LGHNA and YSLEER. The CDR3 is 16 residues long. The CDR3 is CASSQPLAGGRGEQFF. CDR3 sequence (DNA): TGCGCCAGCAGCCAACCTCTAGCGGGAGGGCGGGGTGAGCAGTTCTTC.

The chain combines TRBV6-6 with TRBJ2-7; 8 bases match TRBD1. This CDR3 is 15 amino acids long. J lost 5 bases, V lost 6 bases, and 12 bases had no gene match. Germline V gene lookup returns CDR1 MNHNY and CDR2 SVGAGI (reference sequence). CDR3 amino acids: CASSRQVTGAHEQYF. DNA of the CDR3: TGTGCCAGCAGCAGACAAGTGACAGGGGCCCACGAGCAGTACTTC.

The J gene is TRBJ1-2, the V gene TRBV5-1; TRBD1 agrees at 7 bases. The V and J ends lost 4 bases and 4 bases, in that order; junction bases with no gene match: 13. The CDR3 consists of 16 residues. CDR1 and CDR2 (germline): SGHRS, YFSETQ. CDR3 sequence reads: CASSPSMGQIIYGYTF. The DNA of the CDR3 is TGCGCCAGCAGCCCTTCGATGGGACAGATCATCTATGGCTACACCTTC.

This clone was picked up a small number of times. The same CDR3 can be traced to other DNA sequences in this sample. V and J are TRBV5-1 and TRBJ2-5, with D unresolved. V was clipped by 2 bases and J by 2 bases, with 1 base between them. Germline assignment: CDR1 SGHRS and CDR2 YFSETQ. CDR3 size: 11 residues. The CDR3 sequence: CASSFQETQYF. The CDR3 nucleotides read TGCGCCAGCAGCTTTCAAGAGACCCAGTACTTC.

In this sample, this clone turned up a few times. This chain connects TRBV30 to TRBJ1-2; D is uncertain. Trimming removed 3 bases at V and 0 bases at J, with 11 bases between. This CDR3 region has 14 residues. Looked up from germline, CDR1 is GTSNPN and CDR2 is SVGIG (reference sequence). The CDR3 loop is CAWRERASNYGYTF. The CDR3 DNA sequence: TGTGCCTGGAGGGAGAGGGCCTCTAACTATGGCTACACCTTC. The complete variable domain, with remaining parts taken from reference TRBV30 and TRBJ1-2, reads SQTIHQWPATLVQPVGSPLSLECTVEGTSNPNLYWYRQAAGRGLQLLFYSVGIGQISSEVPQNLSASRPQDRQFILSSKKLLLSDSGFYLCAWRERASNYGYTFGSGTRLTVV.